This TCR beta chain was identified during a study of blood T cell repertoires in COVID-19. Study details: Sources were T cells, B-cell-depleted T cells, or PBMCs; the material itself was cDNA or gDNA.

The study assigned cohorts using participant-reported clinical history. Two negative PCRs, clearance, or symptom resolution had been documented for recovered Cohort 3 donors. The assay was immunoSEQ multiplex PCR, and TCRdb's table has in-frame clones only and misses some. Of a few hundred thousand clones listed, 75% to 90% are singletons. Germline CDR1 is MGHRA and CDR2 is YSYEKL. Trimming took 4 bases from V and 3 from J, leaving 13 bases between them. The CDR3 is 15 amino acids. The sequence came from a man between 18 and 35 years old who had recovered from COVID-19. V gene TRBV4-1 combines with J gene TRBJ1-3; the D is unclear. Material for sequencing was PBMCs or T cells enriched from blood (not recorded which). CDR3 in amino acids: CASSPSSGGGNTIYF. Written as DNA, the CDR3 is TGCGCCAGCAGCCCAAGTTCAGGTGGTGGAAACACCATATATTTT.